This T cell receptor (beta chain) was retrieved from a study of radiation and T cells in renal cell carcinoma. As for the study in general: Nephrectomy followed 15 Gy stereotactic body radiation by 4 weeks.

The CDR3 is 11 residues long. Germline CDR1 and CDR2: DFQATT and SNEGSKA (reference sequence). Trimming shortened V by 1 base and J by 7 bases, and 8 bases separated the two germline ends. Time point denoted: baseline pretreatment blood. This sample's treatment: 15 Gy SBRT to primary tumor, nephrectomy 4 weeks later. Serial blood draws occurred at baseline and 2 and 4 weeks post-SBRT. The patient's renal cell carcinoma had clear cell pathology. Comments on this clone: Its antigen is not known.

Notes on the study in general: Pretreatment tumor biopsies were lacking, so baseline clonotypes are unknown.

Sequenced by immunoSEQ multiplex PCR; TCRdb stores in-frame clones only, minus some. The sample has more than 140,000 clones; 75% to 90% are singletons. The TCR was taken from a woman aged 50 to 65 with renal cell carcinoma. The sample in question was blood, obtained from a patient whose treatment included radiotherapy and nephrectomy. This rearrangement joins TRBV20-1 to TRBJ2-7, with TRBD2 as a possible D gene (6 bases). CDR3 sequence: CSARARGEQYF. The CDR3, as DNA: TGCAGTGCTAGAGCCCGGGGGGAGCAGTACTTC.